A selection of T cell receptor beta chains follows, all from one sample in a study of T cell repertoires in ileal Crohn's disease. Produced via immunoSEQ multiplex PCR; TCRdb's table is partial and in-frame only. The table lists some 7,000 clones, around 81% of them singletons. The specimen sequenced was ileal tissue. These receptors were obtained from an adult with Crohn's disease. The conserved cysteine and the conserved F or W are not part of the CDR3 here.

TRBV6-4	TRBJ2-2	ASRQQGLSTGELF
TRBV7-9	TRBJ1-2	ASSQDQGAGGYT
TRBV6-5	TRBJ2-1	ASRLADSGGNEQF
TRBV5-8	TRBJ2-1	ASSPDRSSYNEQF
TRBV5-1	TRBJ2-3	ASSPGQAITDTQY
TRBV5-4	TRBJ2-5	ASSLGQGLYQETQY
TRBV4-2	TRBJ2-7	ASSQERAGREQY
TRBV6-4	TRBJ2-2	ASSEGDTGELF
TRBV11-2	TRBJ2-5	ASSSQGAGQETQY
TRBV11-2	TRBJ2-1	ASSPAGARNEQF